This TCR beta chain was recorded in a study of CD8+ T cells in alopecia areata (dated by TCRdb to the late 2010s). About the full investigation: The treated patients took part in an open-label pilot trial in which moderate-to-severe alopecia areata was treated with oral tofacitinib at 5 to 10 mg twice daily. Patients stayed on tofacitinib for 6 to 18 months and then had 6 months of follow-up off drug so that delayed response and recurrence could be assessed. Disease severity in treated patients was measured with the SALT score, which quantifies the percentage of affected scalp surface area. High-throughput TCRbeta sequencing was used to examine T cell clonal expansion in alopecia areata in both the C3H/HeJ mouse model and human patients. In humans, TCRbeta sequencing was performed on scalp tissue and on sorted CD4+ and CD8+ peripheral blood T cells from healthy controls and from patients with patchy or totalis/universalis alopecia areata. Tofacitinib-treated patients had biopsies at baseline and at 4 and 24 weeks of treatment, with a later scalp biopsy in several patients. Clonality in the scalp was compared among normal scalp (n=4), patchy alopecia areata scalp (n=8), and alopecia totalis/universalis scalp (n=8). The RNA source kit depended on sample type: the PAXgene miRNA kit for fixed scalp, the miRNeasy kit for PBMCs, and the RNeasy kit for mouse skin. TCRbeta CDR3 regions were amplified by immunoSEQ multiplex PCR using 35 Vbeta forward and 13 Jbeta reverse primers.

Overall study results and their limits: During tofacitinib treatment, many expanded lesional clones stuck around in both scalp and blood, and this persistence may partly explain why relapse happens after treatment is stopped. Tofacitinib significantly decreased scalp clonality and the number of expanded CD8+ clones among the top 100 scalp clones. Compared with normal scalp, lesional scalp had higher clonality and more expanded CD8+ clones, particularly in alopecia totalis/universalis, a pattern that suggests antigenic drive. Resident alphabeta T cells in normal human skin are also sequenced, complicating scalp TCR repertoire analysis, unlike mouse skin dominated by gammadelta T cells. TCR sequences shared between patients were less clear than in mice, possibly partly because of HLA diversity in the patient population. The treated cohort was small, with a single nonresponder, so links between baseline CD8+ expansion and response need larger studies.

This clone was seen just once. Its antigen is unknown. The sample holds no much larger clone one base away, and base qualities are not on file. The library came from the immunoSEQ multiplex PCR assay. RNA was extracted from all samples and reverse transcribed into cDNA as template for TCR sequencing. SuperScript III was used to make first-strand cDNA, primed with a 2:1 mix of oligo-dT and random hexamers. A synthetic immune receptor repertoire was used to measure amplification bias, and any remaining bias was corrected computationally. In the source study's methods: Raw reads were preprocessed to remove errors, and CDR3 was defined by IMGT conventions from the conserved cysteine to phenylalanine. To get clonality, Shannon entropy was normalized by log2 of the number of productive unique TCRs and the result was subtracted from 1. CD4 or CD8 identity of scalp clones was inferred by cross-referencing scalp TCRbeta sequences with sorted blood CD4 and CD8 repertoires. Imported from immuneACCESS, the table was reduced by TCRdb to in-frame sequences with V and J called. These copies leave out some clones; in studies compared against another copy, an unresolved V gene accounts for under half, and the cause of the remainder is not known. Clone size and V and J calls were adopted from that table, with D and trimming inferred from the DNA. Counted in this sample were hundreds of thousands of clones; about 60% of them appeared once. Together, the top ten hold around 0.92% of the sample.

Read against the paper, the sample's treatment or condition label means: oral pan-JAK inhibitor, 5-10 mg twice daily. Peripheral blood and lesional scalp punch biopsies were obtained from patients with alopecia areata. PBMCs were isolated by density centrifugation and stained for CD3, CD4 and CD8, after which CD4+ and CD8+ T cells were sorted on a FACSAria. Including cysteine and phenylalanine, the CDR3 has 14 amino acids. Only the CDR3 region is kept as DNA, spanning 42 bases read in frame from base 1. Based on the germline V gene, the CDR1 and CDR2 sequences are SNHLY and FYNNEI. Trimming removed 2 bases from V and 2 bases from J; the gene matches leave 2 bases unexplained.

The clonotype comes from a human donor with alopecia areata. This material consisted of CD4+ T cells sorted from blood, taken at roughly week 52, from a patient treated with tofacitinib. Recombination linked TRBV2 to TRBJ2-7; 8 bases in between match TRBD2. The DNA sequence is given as TGTGCCAGCAGTGAACCGGGACTAGCCTACGAGCAGTACTTC. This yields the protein CASSEPGLAYEQYF.